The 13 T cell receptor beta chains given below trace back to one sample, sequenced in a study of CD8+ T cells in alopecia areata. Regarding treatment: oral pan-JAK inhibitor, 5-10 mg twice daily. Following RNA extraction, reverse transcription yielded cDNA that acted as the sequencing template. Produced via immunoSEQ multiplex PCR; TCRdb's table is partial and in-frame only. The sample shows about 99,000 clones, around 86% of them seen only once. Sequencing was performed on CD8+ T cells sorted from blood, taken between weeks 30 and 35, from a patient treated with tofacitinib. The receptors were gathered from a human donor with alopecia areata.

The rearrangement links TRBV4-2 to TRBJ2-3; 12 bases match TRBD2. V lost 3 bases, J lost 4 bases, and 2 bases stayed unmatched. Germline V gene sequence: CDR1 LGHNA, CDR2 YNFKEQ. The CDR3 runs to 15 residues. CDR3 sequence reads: CASSQTSGGSDTQYF. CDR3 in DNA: TGTGCCAGCAGCCAGACTAGCGGGGGATCAGATACGCAGTATTTT.

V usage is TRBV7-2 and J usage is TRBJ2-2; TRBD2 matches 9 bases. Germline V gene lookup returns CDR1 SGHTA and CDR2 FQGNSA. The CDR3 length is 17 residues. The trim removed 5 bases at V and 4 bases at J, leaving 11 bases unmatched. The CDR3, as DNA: TGTGCCAGCAGCCTAAAATATAGCGGGAGTGGCACCGGGGAGCTGTTTTTT. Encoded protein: CASSLKYSGSGTGELFF. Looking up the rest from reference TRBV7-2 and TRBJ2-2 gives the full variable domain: GAGVSQSPSNKVTEKGKDVELRCDPISGHTALYWYRQSLGQGLEFLIYFQGNSAPDKSGLPSDRFSAERTGGSVSTLTIQRTQQEDSAVYLCASSLKYSGSGTGELFFGEGSRLTVL.

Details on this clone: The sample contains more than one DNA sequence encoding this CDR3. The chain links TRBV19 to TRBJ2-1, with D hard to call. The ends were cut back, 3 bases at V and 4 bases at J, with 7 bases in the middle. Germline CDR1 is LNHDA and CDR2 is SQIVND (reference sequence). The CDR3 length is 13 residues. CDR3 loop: CASSIGVYNEQFF. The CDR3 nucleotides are TGTGCCAGTAGTATTGGCGTTTACAATGAGCAGTTCTTC. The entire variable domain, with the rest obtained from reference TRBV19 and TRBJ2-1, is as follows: DGGITQSPKYLFRKEGQNVTLSCEQNLNHDAMYWYRQDPGQGLRLIYYSQIVNDFQKGDIAEGYSVSREKKESFPLTVTSAQKNPTAFYLCASSIGVYNEQFFGPGTRLTVL.

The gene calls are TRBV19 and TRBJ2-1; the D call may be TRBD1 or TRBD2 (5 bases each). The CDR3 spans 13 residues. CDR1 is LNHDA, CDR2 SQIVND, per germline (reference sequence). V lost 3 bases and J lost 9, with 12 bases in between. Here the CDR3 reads CASSMGTPSEQFF. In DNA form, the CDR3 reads TGTGCCAGTAGTATGGGGACCCCCAGTGAGCAGTTCTTC.

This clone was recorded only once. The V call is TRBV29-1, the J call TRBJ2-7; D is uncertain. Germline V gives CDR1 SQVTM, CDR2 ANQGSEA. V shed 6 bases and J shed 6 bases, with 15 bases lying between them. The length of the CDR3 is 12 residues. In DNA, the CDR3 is TGCAGCGTACGCCTAGGAAGTGGCGAGCAGTACTTC. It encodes CSVRLGSGEQYF.

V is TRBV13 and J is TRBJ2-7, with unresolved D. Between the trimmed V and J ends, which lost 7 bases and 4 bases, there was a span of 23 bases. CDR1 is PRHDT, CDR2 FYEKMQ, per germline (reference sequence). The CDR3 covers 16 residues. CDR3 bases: TGTGCCAGCACAGGATCATGGCGTGGGTCGAGGTACGAGCAGTACTTC. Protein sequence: CASTGSWRGSRYEQYF.

DNA for the CDR3: TGTGCCTGGGGTTCATCTCCGACGGAGCAGTACTTC. Translation: CAWGSSPTEQYF. The rearrangement joins TRBV30 to TRBJ2-7; D not certain. CDR3 length equals 12 residues. Germline V gene data show CDR1 as GTSNPN and CDR2 as SVGIG (reference sequence). V was trimmed by 5 bases and J by 7 bases, leaving 15 bases between them.

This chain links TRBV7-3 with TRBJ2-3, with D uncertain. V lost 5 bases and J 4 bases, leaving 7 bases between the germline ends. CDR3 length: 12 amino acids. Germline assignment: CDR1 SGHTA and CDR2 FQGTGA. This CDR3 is CASSPPSDTQYF. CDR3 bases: TGTGCCAGCAGCCCCCCGTCAGATACGCAGTATTTT.

The CDR3 protein is CASRSSGGPRPLHF. CDR3 DNA sequence: TGTGCCAGCAGATCATCCGGCGGACCAAGGCCCCTCCACTTT. The chain employs TRBV5-4 and TRBJ1-6; no clear D. The CDR3 loop spans 14 amino acids. Germline V gene lookup returns CDR1 SGHNT and CDR2 YYREEE (reference sequence). Trimming took 5 bases from V and 13 from J, leaving 19 bases between them.

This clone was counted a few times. The CDR3 is CAIQGLGVEQFF. The CDR3 nucleotides read TGTGCCATCCAAGGACTGGGGGTCGAGCAGTTCTTC. This sequence joins TRBV10-3 and TRBJ2-1; D might be TRBD1 or TRBD2, each matching 5 bases. Trimming took off 8 bases at V and 10 bases at J, with 15 bases between the two ends. This CDR3 spans 12 amino acids. Germline V gene sequence: CDR1 ENHRY, CDR2 SYGVKD.

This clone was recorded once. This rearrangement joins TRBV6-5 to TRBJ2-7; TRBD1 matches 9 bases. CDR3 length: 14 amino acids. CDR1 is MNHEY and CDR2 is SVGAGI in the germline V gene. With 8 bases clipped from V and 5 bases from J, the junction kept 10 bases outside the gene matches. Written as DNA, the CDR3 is TGTGCCAGCTCCCCCGGGACAGGGTTCCACGAGCAGTACTTC. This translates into CASSPGTGFHEQYF.

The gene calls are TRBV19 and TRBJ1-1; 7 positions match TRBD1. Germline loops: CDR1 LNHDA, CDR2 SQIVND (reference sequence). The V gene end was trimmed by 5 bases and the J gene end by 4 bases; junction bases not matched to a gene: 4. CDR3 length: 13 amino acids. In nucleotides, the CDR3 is TGTGCCAGTAGTCTGACAGGGTTCACTGAAGCTTTCTTT. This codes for CASSLTGFTEAFF.

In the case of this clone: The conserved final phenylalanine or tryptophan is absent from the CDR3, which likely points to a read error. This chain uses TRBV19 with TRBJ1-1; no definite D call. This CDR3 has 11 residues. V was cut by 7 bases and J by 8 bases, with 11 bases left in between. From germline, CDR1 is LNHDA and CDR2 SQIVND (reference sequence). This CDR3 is CASKVGLEAFL. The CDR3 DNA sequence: TGTGCCAGTAAGGTCGGACTCGAAGCTTTCCTT.